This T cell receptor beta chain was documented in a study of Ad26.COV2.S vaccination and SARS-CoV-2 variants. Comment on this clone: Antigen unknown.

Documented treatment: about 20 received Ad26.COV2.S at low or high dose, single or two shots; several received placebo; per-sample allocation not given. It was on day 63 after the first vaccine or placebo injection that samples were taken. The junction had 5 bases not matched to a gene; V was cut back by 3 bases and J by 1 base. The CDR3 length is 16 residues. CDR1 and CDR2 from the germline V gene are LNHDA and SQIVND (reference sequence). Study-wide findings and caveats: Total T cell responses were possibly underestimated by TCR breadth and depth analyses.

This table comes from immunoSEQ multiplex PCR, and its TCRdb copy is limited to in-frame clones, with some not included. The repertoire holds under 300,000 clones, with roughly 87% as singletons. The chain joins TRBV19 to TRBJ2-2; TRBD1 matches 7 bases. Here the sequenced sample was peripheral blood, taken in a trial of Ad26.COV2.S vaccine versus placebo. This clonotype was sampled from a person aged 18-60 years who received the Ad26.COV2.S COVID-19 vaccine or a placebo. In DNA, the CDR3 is TGTGCCAGTAGTATGGACCGGACAGGGAACACCGGGGAGCTGTTTTTT. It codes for CASSMDRTGNTGELFF.